Sequencing of this T cell receptor (beta chain) was carried out in a study of T cell clones after liver transplantation. About the research overall: As an antigen-independent comparator, third-party-reactive TCRbeta sequences came from pre-transplant mixed lymphocyte reactions. Patients counted as tolerant after at least one year off all immunosuppression, enzymes not exceeding twice normal.

Turning to this clone: Antigen unknown.

From germline, CDR1 is SGHRS and CDR2 YFSETQ. This CDR3 has 14 residues. The V and J ends lost 4 bases and 3 bases, in that order; junction bases with no gene match: 3. Profiled with immunoSEQ multiplex PCR; TCRdb holds only in-frame clones, not every one. Seen here are about 99,000 clones, about 88% observed once, and the top ten hold approximately 2.8%. Overall study findings and caveats: Low donor cell numbers restricted donor-reactive repertoire measurement in two subjects.

This rearrangement joins TRBV5-1 to TRBJ2-3; 9 bases agree with TRBD1. This clonotype was sampled from a human patient who received a liver transplant. The T cells may come from the graft donor. Sample: CD4+ T cells from blood, taken around 48 months after liver transplant. CDR3 residues: CASSRGQGTDTQYF. The CDR3 nucleotides read TGCGCCAGCAGCCGGGGACAGGGAACAGATACGCAGTATTTT.